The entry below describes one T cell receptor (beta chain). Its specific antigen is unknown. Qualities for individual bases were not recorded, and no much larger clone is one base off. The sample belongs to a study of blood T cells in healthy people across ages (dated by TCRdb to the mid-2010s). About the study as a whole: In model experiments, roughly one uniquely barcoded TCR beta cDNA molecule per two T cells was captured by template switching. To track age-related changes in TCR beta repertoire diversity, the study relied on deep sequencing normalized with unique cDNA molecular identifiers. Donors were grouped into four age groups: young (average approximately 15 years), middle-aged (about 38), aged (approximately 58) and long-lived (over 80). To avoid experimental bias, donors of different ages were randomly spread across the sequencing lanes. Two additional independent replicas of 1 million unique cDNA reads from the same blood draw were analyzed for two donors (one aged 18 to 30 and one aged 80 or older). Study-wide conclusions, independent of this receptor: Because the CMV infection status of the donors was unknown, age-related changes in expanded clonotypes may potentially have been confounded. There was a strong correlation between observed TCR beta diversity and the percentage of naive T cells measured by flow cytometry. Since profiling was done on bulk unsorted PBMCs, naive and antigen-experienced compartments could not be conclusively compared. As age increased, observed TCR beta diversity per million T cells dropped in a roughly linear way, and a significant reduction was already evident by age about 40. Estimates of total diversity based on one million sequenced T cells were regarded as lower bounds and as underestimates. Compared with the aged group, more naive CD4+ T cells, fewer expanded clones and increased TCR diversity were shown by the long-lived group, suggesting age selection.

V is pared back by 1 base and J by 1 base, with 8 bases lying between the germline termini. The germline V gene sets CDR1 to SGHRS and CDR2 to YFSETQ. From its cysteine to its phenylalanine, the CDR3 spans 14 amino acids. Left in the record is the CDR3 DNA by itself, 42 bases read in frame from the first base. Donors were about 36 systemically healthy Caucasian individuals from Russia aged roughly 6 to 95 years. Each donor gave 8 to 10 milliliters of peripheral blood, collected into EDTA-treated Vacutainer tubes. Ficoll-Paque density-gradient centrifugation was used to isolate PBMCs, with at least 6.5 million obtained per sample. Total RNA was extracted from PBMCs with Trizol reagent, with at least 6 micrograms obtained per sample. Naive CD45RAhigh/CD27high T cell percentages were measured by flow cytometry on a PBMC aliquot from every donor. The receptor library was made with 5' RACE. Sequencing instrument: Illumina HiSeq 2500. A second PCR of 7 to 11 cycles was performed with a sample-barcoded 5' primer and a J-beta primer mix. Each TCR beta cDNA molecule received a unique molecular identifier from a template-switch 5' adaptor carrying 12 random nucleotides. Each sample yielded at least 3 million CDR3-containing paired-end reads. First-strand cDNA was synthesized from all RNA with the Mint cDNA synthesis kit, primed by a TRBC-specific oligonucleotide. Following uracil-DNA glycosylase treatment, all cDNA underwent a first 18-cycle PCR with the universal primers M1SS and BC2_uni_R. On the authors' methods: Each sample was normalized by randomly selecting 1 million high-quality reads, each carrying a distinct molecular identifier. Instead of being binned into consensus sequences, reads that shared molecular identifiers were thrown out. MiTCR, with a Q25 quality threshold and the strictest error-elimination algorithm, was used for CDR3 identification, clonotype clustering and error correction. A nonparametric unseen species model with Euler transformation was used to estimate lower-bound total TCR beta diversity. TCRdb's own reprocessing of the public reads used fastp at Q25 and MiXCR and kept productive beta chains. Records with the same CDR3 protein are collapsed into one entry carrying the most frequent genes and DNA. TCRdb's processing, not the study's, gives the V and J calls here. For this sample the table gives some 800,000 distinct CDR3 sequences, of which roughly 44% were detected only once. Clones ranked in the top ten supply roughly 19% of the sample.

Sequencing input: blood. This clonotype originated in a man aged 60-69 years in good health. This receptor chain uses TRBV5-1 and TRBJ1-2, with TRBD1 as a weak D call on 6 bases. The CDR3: CASSLQDSNYGYTF. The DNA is TGCGCCAGCAGCTTGCAGGACAGTAACTATGGCTACACCTTC.